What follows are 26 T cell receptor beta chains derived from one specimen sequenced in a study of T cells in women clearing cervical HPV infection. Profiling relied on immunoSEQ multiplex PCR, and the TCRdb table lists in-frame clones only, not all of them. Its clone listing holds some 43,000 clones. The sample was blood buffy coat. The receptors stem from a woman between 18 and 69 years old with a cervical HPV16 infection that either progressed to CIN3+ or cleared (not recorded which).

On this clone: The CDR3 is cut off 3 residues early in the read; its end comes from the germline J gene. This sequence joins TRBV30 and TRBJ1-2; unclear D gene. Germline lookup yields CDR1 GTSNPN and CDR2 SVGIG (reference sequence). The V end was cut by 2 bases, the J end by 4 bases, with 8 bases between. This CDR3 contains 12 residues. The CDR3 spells CAWSSGAYGYTF. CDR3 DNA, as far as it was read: TGTGCCTGGAGTTCAGGTGCCTATGGC.

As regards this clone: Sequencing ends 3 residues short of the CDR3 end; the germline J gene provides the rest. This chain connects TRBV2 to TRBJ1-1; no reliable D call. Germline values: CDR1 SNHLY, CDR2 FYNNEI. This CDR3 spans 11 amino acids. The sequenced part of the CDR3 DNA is TGTGCCAGCAGTACCATGGCCAAA. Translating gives CASSTMAK. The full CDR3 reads CASSTMAKAFF.

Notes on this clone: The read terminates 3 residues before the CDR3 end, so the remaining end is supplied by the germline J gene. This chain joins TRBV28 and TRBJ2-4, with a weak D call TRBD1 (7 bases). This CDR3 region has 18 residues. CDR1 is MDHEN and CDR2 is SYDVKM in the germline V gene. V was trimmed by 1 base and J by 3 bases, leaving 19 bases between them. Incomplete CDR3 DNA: TGTGCCAGCAGTTTATTGAAGGGGGGACAGCGCTACAAAAACATT. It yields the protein CASSLLKGGQRYKNI. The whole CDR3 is CASSLLKGGQRYKNIQYF.

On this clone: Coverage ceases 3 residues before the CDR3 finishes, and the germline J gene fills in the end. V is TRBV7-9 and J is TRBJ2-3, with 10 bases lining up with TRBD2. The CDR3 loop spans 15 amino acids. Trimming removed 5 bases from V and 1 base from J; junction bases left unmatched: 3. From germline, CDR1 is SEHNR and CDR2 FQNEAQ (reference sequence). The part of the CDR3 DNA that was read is TGTGCCAGCAGCGGTACTAGCGGGGGCACAGATACG. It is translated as CASSGTSGGTDT. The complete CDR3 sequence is CASSGTSGGTDTQYF. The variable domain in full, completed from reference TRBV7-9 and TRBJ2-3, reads DTGVSQNPRHKITKRGQNVTFRCDPISEHNRLYWYRQTLGQGPEFLTYFQNEAQLEKSRLLSDRFSAERPKGSFSTLEIQRTEQGDSAMYLCASSGTSGGTDTQYFGPGTRLTVL.

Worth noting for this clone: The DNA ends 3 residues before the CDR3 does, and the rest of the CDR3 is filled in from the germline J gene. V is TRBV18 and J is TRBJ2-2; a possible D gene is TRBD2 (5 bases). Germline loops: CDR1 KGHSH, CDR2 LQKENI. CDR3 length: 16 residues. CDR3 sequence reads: CASSRLTHTANEKLFF. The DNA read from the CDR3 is TGTGCCAGCTCACGACTAACCCATACCGCGAATGAAAAG.

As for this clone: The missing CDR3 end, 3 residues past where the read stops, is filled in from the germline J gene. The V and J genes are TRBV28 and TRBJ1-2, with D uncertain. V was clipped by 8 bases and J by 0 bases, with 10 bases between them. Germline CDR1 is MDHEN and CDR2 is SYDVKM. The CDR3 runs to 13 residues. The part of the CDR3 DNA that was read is TGTGCCAGCGGGTCCAGGACTAACTATGGC. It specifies CASGSRTNYG. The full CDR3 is CASGSRTNYGYTF.

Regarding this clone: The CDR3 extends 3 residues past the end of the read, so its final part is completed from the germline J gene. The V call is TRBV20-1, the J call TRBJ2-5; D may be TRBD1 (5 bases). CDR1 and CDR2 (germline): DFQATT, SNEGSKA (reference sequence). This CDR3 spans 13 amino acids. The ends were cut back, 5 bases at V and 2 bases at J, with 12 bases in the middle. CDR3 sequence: CSAPGRAQETQYF. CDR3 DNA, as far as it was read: TGCAGTGCTCCGGGCAGGGCGCAAGAGACC.

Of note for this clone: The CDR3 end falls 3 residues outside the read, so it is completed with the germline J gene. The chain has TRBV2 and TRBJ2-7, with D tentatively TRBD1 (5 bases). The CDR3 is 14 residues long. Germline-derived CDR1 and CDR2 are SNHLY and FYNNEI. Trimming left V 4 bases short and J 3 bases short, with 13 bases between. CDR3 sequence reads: CASSVEQRGYEQYF. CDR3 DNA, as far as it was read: TGTGCCAGCAGTGTGGAGCAAAGGGGCTACGAG. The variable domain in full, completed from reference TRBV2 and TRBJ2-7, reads EPEVTQTPSHQVTQMGQEVILRCVPISNHLYFYWYRQILGQKVEFLVSFYNNEISEKSEIFDDQFSVERPDGSNFTLKIRSTKLEDSAMYFCASSVEQRGYEQYFGPGTRLTVT.

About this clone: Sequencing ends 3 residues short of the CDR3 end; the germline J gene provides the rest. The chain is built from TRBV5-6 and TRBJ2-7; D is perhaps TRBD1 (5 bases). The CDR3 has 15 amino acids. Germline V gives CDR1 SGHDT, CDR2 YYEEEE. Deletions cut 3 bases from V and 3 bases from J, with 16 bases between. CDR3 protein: CASSSPSQGNYEQYF. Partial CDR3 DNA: TGTGCCAGCAGCTCCCCCTCCCAGGGAAACTACGAG.

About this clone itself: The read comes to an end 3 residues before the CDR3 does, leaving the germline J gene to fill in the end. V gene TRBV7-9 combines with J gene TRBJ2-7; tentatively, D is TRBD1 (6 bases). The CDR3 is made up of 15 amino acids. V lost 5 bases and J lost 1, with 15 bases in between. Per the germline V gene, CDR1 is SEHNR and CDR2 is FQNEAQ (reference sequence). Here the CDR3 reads CASSPREGDSYEQYF. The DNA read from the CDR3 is TGTGCCAGCAGCCCTCGCGAGGGGGATTCCTACGAG.

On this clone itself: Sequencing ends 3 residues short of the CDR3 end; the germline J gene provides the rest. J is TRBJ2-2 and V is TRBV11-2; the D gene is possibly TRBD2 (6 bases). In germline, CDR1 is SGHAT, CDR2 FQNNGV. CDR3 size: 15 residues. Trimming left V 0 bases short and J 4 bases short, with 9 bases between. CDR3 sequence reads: CASSLDGGGTGELFF. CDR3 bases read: TGTGCCAGCAGCTTAGACGGGGGTGGCACCGGGGAG.

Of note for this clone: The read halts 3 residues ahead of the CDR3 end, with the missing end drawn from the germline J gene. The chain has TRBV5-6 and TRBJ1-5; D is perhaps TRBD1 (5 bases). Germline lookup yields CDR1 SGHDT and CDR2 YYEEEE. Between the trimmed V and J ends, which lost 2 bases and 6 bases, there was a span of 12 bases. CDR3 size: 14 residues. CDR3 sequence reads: CASSFRGSGQPQHF. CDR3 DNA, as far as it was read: TGTGCCAGCAGCTTTCGGGGGTCCGGTCAGCCC.

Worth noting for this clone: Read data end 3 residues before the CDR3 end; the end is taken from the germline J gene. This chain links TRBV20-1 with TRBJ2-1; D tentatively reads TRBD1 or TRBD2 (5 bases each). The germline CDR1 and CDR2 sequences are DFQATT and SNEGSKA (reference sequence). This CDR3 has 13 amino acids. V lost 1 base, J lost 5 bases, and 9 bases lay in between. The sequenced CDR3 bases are TGCAGTGCTAGAGGAAGGGGAGACAATGAG. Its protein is CSARGRGDNE. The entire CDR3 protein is CSARGRGDNEQFF.

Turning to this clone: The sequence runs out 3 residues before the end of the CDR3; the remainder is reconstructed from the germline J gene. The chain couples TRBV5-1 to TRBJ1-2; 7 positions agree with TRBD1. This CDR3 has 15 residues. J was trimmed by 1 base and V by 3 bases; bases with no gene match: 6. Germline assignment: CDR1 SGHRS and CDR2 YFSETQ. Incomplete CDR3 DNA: TGCGCCAGCAGCTCTTCAGGGGGGATTAACTATGGC. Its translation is CASSSSGGINYG. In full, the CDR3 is CASSSSGGINYGYTF.

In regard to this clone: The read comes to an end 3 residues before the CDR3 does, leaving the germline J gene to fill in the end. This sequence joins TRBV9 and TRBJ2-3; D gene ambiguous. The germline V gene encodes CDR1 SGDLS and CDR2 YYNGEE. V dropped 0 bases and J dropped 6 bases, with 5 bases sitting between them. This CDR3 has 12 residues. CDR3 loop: CASSVERDTQYF. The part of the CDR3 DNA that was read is TGTGCCAGCAGCGTAGAGAGGGATACG. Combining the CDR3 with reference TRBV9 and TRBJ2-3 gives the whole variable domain DSGVTQTPKHLITATGQRVTLRCSPRSGDLSVYWYQQSLDQGLQFLIQYYNGEERAKGNILERFSAQQFPDLHSELNLSSLELGDSALYFCASSVERDTQYFGPGTRLTVL.

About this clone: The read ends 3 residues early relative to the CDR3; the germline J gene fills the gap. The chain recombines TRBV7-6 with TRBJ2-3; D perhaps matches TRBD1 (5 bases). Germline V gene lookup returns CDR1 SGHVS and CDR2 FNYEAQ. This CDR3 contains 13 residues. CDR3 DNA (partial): TGTGCCAGCAGCGGGGCACCAGATCAGCCG. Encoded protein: CASSGAPDQP. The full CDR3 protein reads CASSGAPDQPQYF.

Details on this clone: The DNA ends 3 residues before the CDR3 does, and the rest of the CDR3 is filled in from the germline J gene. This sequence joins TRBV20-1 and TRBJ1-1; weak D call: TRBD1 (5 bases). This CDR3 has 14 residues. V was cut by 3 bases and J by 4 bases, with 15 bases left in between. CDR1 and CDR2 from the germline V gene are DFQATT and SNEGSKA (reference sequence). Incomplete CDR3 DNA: TGCAGTGCTAGTGAGGCGAAAAGGGGCACTGAA. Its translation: CSASEAKRGTE. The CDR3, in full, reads CSASEAKRGTEAFF.

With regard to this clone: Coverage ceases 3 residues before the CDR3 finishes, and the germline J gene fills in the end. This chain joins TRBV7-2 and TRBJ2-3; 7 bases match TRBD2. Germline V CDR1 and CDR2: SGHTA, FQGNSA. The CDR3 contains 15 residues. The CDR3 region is CASSLGAGRGETQYF. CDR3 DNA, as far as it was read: TGTGCCAGCAGCTTAGGAGCGGGCCGGGGGGAGACG.

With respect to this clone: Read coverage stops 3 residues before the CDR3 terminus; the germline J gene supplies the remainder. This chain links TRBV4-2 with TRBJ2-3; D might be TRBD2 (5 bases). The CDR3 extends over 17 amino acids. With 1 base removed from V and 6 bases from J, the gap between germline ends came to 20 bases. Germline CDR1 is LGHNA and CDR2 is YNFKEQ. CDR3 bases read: TGTGCCAGCAGCCAAGTCTCCCAGCGGAGCAAGACGGATACG. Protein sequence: CASSQVSQRSKTDT. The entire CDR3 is CASSQVSQRSKTDTQYF.

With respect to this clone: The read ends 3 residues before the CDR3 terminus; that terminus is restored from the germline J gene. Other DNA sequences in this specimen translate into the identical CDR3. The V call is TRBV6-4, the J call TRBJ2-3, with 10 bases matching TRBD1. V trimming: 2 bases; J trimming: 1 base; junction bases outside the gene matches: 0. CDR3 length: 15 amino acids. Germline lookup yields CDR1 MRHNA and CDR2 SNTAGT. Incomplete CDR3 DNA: TGTGCCAGCAGTGACGGGACAGGGGGCACAGATACG. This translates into CASSDGTGGTDT. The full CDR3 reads CASSDGTGGTDTQYF.

CDR3 protein: CASGPGKGGEKLFF. The DNA read from the CDR3 is TGTGCCAGCGGCCCCGGAAAGGGGGGGGAAAAA. V and J are TRBV7-6 and TRBJ1-4; D possibly corresponds to TRBD1 (6 bases). The read ends 3 residues shy of where the CDR3 ends; the end is completed using the germline J gene. Between the trimmed V and J ends, which lost 8 bases and 8 bases, there was a span of 18 bases. Germline CDR1 and CDR2: SGHVS and FNYEAQ. CDR3 length: 14 amino acids.

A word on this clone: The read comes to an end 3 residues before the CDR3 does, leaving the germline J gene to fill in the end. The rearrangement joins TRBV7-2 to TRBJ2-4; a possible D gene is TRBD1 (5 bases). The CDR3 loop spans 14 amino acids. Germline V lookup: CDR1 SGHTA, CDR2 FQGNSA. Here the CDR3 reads CASSPGLLGYGQYF. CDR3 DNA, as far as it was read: TGTGCCAGCAGCCCAGGGCTTCTTGGCTATGGT. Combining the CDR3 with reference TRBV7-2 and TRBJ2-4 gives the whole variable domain GAGVSQSPSNKVTEKGKDVELRCDPISGHTALYWYRQSLGQGLEFLIYFQGNSAPDKSGLPSDRFSAERTGGSVSTLTIQRTQQEDSAVYLCASSPGLLGYGQYFGAGTRLSVL.

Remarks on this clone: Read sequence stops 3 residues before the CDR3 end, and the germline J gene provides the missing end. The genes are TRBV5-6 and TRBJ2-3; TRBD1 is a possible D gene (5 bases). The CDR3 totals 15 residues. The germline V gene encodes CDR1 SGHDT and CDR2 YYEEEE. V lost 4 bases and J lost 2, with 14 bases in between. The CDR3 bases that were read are TGTGCCAGCAGCCGAGACAGACGAATCACAGATACG. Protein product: CASSRDRRITDT. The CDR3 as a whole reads CASSRDRRITDTQYF.

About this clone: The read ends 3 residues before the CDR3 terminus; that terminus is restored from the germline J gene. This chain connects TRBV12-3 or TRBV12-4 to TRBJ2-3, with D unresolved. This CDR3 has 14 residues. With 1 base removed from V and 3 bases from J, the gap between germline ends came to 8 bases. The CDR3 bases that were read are TGTGCCAGCAGTTTAGGTCCTTCTACAGATACG. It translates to CASSLGPSTDT. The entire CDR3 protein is CASSLGPSTDTQYF.

The CDR3 region is CASSPEGGAETQYF. The sequenced part of the CDR3 DNA is TGTGCCAGCTCACCGGAAGGGGGTGCGGAGACC. V gene TRBV18 combines with J gene TRBJ2-5; a weak D match, TRBD1 (6 bases). The read is 3 residues too short to cover the CDR3 end, so that end is filled in from the germline J gene. V was clipped by 3 bases and J by 5 bases, with 13 bases between them. The germline CDR1 and CDR2 sequences are KGHSH and LQKENI. This CDR3 contains 14 residues.

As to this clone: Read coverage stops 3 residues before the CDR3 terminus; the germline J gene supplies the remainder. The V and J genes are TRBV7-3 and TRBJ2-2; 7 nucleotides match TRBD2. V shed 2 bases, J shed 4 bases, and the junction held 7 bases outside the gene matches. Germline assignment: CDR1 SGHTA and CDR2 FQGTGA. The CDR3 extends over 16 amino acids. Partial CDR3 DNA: TGTGCCAGCAGCTTAGAGGGCAGGGAGGGCACCGGGGAG. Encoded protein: CASSLEGREGTGE. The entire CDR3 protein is CASSLEGREGTGELFF.